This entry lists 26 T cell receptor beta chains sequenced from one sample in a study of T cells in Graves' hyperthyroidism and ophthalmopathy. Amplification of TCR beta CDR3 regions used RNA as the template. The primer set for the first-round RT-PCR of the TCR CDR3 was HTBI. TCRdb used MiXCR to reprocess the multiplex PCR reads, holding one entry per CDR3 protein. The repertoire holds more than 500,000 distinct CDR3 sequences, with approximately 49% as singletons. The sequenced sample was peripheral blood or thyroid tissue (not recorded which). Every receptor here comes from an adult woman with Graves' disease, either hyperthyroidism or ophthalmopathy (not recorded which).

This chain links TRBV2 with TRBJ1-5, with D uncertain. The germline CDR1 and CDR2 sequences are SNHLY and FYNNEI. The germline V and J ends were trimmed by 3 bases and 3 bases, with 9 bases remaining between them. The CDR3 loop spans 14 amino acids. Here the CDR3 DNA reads TGTGCCAGCAGTGACAGGACGGACAATCAGCCCCAGCATTTT. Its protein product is CASSDRTDNQPQHF. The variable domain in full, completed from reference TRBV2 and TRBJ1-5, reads EPEVTQTPSHQVTQMGQEVILRCVPISNHLYFYWYRQILGQKVEFLVSFYNNEISEKSEIFDDQFSVERPDGSNFTLKIRSTKLEDSAMYFCASSDRTDNQPQHFGDGTRLSIL.

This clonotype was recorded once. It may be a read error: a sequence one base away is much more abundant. The CDR3 DNA sequence: TGCAGCGTTGAAGAAAAGCAGTATTTT. Translation gives CSVEEKQYF. The chain has TRBV29-1 and TRBJ2-3; unclear D gene. The V gene lost 0 bases and the J gene lost 11 bases, with 3 bases spanning the gap. This CDR3 comprises 9 residues. The germline V gene encodes CDR1 SQVTM and CDR2 ANQGSEA.

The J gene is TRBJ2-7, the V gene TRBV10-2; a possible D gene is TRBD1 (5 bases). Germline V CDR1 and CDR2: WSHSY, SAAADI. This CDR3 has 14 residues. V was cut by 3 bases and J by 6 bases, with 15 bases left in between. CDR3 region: CASSDAGHLGEQYF. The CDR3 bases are TGCGCCAGCAGTGACGCAGGGCACCTAGGCGAGCAGTACTTC.

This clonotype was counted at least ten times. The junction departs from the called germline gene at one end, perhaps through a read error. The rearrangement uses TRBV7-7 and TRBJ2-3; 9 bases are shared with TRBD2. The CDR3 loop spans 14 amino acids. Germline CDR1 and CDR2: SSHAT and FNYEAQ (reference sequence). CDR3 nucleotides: TGTGCTAGCAGCCCGGGACTAGCCTTCGATACGCAGTATTTT. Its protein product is CASSPGLAFDTQYF.

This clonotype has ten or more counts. CDR3 DNA: TGCAGTGCTAGAGATAGTAGGCTTATCGACGGGGAGCTGTTTTTT. Protein: CSARDSRLIDGELFF. The chain has TRBV20-1 and TRBJ2-2, with D unresolved. CDR1 is DFQATT, CDR2 SNEGSKA, per germline (reference sequence). The CDR3 is 15 amino acids. V gave up 0 bases and J gave up 7 bases, with 15 bases separating them.

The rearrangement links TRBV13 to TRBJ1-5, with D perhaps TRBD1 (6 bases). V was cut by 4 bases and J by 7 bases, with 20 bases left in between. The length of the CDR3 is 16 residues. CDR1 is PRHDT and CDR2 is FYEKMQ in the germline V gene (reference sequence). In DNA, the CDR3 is TGTGCCAGCAGCTACCCTCAGAACAGGGAGCGACAGCCCCAGCATTTT. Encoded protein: CASSYPQNRERQPQHF.

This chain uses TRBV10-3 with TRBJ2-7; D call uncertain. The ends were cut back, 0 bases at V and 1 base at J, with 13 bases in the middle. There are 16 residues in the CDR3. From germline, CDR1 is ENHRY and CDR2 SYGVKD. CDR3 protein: CAISESTGFRSYEQYF. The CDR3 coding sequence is TGTGCCATCAGTGAGTCTACGGGTTTTAGGTCCTACGAGCAGTACTTC.

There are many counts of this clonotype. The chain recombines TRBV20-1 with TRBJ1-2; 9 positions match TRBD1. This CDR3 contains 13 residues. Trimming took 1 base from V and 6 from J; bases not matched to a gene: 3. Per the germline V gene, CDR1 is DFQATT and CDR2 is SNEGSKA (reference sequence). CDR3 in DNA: TGCAGTGCTAGAGTCCGGACAGGGGATGGCTACACCTTC. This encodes CSARVRTGDGYTF.

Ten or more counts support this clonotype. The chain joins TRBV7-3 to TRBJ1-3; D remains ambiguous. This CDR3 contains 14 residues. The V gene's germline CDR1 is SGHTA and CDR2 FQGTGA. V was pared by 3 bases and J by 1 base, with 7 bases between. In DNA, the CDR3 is TGTGCCAGCAGCTTTACAAAATCTGGAAACACCATATATTTT. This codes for CASSFTKSGNTIYF.

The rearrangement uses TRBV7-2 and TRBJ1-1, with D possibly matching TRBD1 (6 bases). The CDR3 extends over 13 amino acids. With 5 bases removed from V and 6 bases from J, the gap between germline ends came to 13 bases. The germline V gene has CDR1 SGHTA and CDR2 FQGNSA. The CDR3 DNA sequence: TGTGCCAGCAGCCGGGGGCTACAAGCTGAAGCTTTCTTT. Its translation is CASSRGLQAEAFF.

This CDR3 is CASSYYRQTNYGYTF. The CDR3 DNA follows: TGTGCCAGCAGCTACTATAGACAGACTAACTATGGCTACACCTTC. The chain joins TRBV7-8 to TRBJ1-2; perhaps TRBD1 as D (5 bases). Trimming shortened V by 4 bases and J by 0 bases, and 12 bases separated the two germline ends. This CDR3 has 15 residues. CDR1 is SGHVS, CDR2 FQNEAQ, per germline.

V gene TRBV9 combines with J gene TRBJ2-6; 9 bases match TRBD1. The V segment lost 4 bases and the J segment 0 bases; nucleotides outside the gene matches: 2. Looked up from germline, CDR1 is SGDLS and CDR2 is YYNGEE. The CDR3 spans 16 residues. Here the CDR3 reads CASSRTGDSGANVLTF. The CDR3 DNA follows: TGTGCCAGCAGCCGGACAGGGGACTCTGGGGCCAACGTCCTGACTTTC. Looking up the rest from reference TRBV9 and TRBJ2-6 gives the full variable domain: DSGVTQTPKHLITATGQRVTLRCSPRSGDLSVYWYQQSLDQGLQFLIQYYNGEERAKGNILERFSAQQFPDLHSELNLSSLELGDSALYFCASSRTGDSGANVLTFGAGSRLTVL.

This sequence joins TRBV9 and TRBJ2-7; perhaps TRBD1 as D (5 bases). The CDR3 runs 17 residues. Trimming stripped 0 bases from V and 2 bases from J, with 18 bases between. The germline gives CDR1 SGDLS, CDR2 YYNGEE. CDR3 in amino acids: CASSVGSSGRATYEQYF. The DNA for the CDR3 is TGTGCCAGCAGCGTAGGATCTTCGGGCAGGGCAACCTACGAGCAGTACTTC.

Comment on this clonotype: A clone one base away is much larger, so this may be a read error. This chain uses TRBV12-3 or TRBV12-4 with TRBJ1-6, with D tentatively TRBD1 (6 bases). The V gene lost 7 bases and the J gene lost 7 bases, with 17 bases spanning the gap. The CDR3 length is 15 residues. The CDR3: CASKTSGQLNSPLHF. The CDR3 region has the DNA TGTGCCAGCAAGACCTCCGGACAGTTAAATTCACCCCTCCACTTT.

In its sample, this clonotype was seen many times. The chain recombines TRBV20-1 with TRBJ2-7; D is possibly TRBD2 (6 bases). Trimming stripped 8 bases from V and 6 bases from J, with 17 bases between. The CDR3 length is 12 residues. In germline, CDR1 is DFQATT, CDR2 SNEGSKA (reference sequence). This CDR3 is CSCGRTGPEQYF. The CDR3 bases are TGCAGTTGTGGGAGGACGGGACCCGAGCAGTACTTC.

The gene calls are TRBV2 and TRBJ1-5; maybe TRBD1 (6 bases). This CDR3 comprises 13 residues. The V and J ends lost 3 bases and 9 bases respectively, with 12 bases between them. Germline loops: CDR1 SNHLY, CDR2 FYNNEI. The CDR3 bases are TGTGCCAGCAGTGAGGGGGCGAGTCTGCCCCAGCATTTT. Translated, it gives CASSEGASLPQHF.

CDR3 loop: CASSLGVPQKGAFF. The CDR3 coding sequence is TGTGCCAGCAGCTTAGGCGTGCCCCAGAAAGGAGCTTTCTTT. V and J are TRBV7-8 and TRBJ1-1, with D unclear. The V gene lost 1 base and the J gene lost 10 bases, with 16 bases spanning the gap. The CDR3 runs 14 residues. Germline V gene lookup returns CDR1 SGHVS and CDR2 FQNEAQ. Full variable domain (rest looked up from reference TRBV7-8 and TRBJ1-1): GAGVSQSPRYKVAKRGQDVALRCDPISGHVSLFWYQQALGQGPEFLTYFQNEAQLDKSGLPSDRFFAERPEGSVSTLKIQRTQQEDSAVYLCASSLGVPQKGAFFGQGTRLTVV.

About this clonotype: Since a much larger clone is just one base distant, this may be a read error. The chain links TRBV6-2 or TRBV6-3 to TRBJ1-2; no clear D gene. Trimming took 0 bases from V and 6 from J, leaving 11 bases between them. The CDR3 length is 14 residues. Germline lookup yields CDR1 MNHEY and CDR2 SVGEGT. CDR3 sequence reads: CASSYSIADDGYTF. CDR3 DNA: TGTGCCAGCAGTTACTCCATCGCGGACGATGGCTACACCTTC.

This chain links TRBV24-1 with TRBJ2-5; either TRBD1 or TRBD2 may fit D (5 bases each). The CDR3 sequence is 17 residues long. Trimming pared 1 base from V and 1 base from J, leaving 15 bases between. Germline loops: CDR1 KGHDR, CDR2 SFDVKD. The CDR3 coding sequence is TGTGCCACCAGTGATTTTCGTCCGGGACCATTCCAAGAGACCCAGTACTTC. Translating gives CATSDFRPGPFQETQYF.

The CDR3 protein is CASSRGTSGSGANVLTF. For the CDR3, the DNA is TGTGCCAGCAGCAGAGGCACATCCGGGTCTGGGGCCAACGTCCTGACTTTC. This sequence joins TRBV3-1 and TRBJ2-6; D remains unclear. Trimming left V 5 bases short and J 1 base short, with 15 bases between. Germline V CDR1 and CDR2: LGHDT, YNNKEL (reference sequence). The CDR3 extends over 17 amino acids.

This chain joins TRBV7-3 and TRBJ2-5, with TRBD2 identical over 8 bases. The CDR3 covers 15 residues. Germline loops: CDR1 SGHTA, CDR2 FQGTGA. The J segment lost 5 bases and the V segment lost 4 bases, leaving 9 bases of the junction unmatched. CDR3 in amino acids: CASSSTGLVGETQYF. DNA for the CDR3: TGTGCCAGCAGCTCCACGGGACTAGTTGGGGAGACCCAGTACTTC.

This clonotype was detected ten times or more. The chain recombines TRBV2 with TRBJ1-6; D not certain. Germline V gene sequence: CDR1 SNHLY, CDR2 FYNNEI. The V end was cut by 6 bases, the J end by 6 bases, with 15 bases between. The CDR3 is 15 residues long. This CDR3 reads CASRVFNVGNSPLHF. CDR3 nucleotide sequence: TGTGCCAGCAGGGTTTTCAACGTGGGTAATTCACCCCTCCACTTT.

In nucleotides, the CDR3 is TGTGCCAGCCGACTGAGGAACACTGAAGCTTTCTTT. This translates into CASRLRNTEAFF. The chain has TRBV2 and TRBJ1-1; D is unresolved. Germline V gene sequence: CDR1 SNHLY, CDR2 FYNNEI. The V and J ends lost 8 bases and 1 base respectively, with 8 bases between them. CDR3 size: 12 residues.

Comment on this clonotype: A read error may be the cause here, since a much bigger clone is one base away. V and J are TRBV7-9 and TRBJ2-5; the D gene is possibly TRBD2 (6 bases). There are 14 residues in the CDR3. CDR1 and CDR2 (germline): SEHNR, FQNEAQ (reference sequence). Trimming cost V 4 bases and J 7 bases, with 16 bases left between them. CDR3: CASSSGPPGGTQYF. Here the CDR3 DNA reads TGTGCCAGCAGCTCCGGTCCTCCCGGGGGGACCCAGTACTTC.

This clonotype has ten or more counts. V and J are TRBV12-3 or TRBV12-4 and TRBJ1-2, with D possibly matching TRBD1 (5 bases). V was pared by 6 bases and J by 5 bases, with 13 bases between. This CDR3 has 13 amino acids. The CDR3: CASSPTVVYGYTF. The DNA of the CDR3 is TGTGCCAGCAGCCCGACAGTGGTTTATGGCTACACCTTC.

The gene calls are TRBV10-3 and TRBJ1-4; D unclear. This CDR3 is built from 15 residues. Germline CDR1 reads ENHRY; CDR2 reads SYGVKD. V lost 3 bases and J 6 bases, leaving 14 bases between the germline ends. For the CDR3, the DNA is TGTGCCATCAGTGACGGCTTCGGGATGGATGAAAAACTGTTTTTT. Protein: CAISDGFGMDEKLFF.